One sample yielded the 26 T cell receptor beta chains listed below, sequenced in a study of blood T cells in healthy people across ages (dated by TCRdb to the mid-2010s). Library preparation was by 5' RACE. Sequenced on an Illumina HiSeq 2500. The second PCR ran for roughly 7 to 12 cycles and used a J-beta primer mix along with a sample-barcoded 5' primer. In TCRdb, the public reads were trimmed at Q25 with fastp and aligned with MiXCR, with productive beta chains retained. Each entry merges the rows of one CDR3 protein and shows their most common DNA and genes. Recorded for this sample are under 950,000 distinct CDR3 sequences; approximately 21% of them occurred a single time. Around a fifth of the sample rests with the top ten. The sequenced material came from blood. These receptors came from a man in his 70s in good health.

This clonotype was counted a few times. The CDR3 loop reads CASSSRTMNTGELFF. In nucleotides, the CDR3 is TGTGCCAGCAGTTCGAGGACAATGAACACCGGGGAGCTGTTTTTT. V and J are TRBV6-5 and TRBJ2-2, with D possibly matching TRBD1 (5 bases). This CDR3 is built from 15 residues. Germline CDR1 MNHEY, CDR2 SVGAGI. V lost 4 bases, J lost 1 base, and 10 bases lay in between.

This clonotype has a count of ten or more. The V and J genes are TRBV14 and TRBJ1-1; D remains unclear. V dropped 4 bases and J dropped 0 bases, with 9 bases sitting between them. The germline V gene has CDR1 SGHDN and CDR2 FVKESK. The CDR3 extends over 14 amino acids. The CDR3 region is CASSLPGVNTEAFF. CDR3 DNA sequence: TGTGCCAGCAGCCTACCGGGAGTGAACACTGAAGCTTTCTTT.

Ten or more counts support this clonotype. The rearrangement uses TRBV20-1 and TRBJ2-1; unclear D gene. The CDR3 runs 14 residues. The V end was cut by 5 bases, the J end by 0 bases, with 11 bases between. Germline CDR1 reads DFQATT; CDR2 reads SNEGSKA (reference sequence). Here the CDR3 reads CSAPLRSSYNEQFF. The CDR3 coding sequence is TGCAGTGCTCCACTCCGGAGCTCCTACAATGAGCAGTTCTTC.

V gene TRBV7-9 combines with J gene TRBJ1-4, with a possible D match to TRBD1 (5 bases). Germline-derived CDR1 and CDR2 are SEHNR and FQNEAQ (reference sequence). This CDR3 contains 14 residues. Deletions cut 3 bases from V and 4 bases from J, with 9 bases between. Here the CDR3 reads CASSFRGLNEKLFF. CDR3 in DNA: TGTGCCAGCAGCTTCCGGGGCCTTAATGAAAAACTGTTTTTT.

The V gene is TRBV5-1, the J gene TRBJ2-7, with 8 bases lining up with TRBD1. CDR1 and CDR2 (germline): SGHRS, YFSETQ. After removal of 0 bases from V and 3 bases from J, the junction contained 5 bases not matched to a gene. The CDR3 has 15 residues. The CDR3 region is CASSLDPTGDYEQYF. CDR3 bases: TGCGCCAGCAGCTTGGATCCGACAGGGGACTACGAGCAGTACTTC.

The V gene is TRBV6-5, the J gene TRBJ1-1, with D unresolved. CDR1 and CDR2 from the germline V gene are MNHEY and SVGAGI. V gave up 0 bases and J gave up 6 bases, with 17 bases separating them. The CDR3 extends over 16 amino acids. The CDR3 bases are TGTGCCAGCAGTTACTCGACCGTTATCAGTTCCGCTGAAGCTTTCTTT. Protein: CASSYSTVISSAEAFF.

V gene TRBV5-4 combines with J gene TRBJ2-1; 7 bases line up with TRBD2. J gave up 5 bases and V 3 bases, and 11 bases lay outside the gene matches. From germline, CDR1 is SGHNT and CDR2 YYREEE (reference sequence). The CDR3 spans 16 residues. The CDR3 DNA reads as TGTGCCAGCAGCTCGATGGGCCAGCTAGCGGACAATGAGCAGTTCTTC. The encoded protein is CASSSMGQLADNEQFF.

This clonotype was counted a few times. The chain couples TRBV13 to TRBJ2-5, with 8 bases identical to TRBD1. This CDR3 contains 16 residues. The V gene end was trimmed by 5 bases and the J gene end by 1 base; junction bases not matched to a gene: 9. Germline V gene data show CDR1 as PRHDT and CDR2 as FYEKMQ (reference sequence). The CDR3 protein is CASSPGGHQFQETQYF. The CDR3 nucleotides are TGTGCCAGCAGCCCAGGGGGCCACCAATTCCAAGAGACCCAGTACTTC.

There are a few counts of this clonotype. The chain has TRBV29-1 and TRBJ2-5; 10 nucleotides line up with TRBD2. The CDR3 extends over 13 amino acids. CDR1 and CDR2 from the germline V gene are SQVTM and ANQGSEA. V lost 7 bases and J lost 4; bases outside the gene matches: 6. The CDR3 sequence is CSARPSGRETQYF. The CDR3 coding sequence is TGCAGCGCTCGGCCTAGCGGGAGAGAGACCCAGTACTTC.

This clonotype was observed a few times. A read error may account for a junction end that differs from germline. The V gene is TRBV7-2, the J gene TRBJ1-1, with D possibly being TRBD1 (6 bases). Germline V CDR1 and CDR2: SGHTA, FQGNSA. The length of the CDR3 is 16 residues. CDR3: CASSLNRALSGTEAFF. CDR3 bases: TGTGCCAGCAGCCTCAACAGGGCCCTCAGCGGCACTGAGGCTTTCTTT.

There are a few counts of this clonotype. The chain couples TRBV12-3 or TRBV12-4 to TRBJ2-2; 11 nucleotides agree with TRBD2. V lost 3 bases to trimming and J lost 1 base; unmatched junction nucleotides: 4. CDR3 length: 17 amino acids. CDR3 region: CASSLSSGRLNTGELFF. CDR3 nucleotide sequence: TGTGCCAGCAGTTTGTCTAGCGGGAGGTTGAACACCGGGGAGCTGTTTTTT.

The chain combines TRBV6-5 with TRBJ1-2, with D perhaps TRBD1 (5 bases). The CDR3 contains 15 residues. Germline V gene data show CDR1 as MNHEY and CDR2 as SVGAGI. Trimming removed 6 bases from V and 2 bases from J, with 16 bases in between. CDR3: CASSPGTAENYGYTF. CDR3 in DNA: TGTGCCAGCAGCCCCGGGACGGCAGAGAACTATGGCTACACCTTC.

The CDR3 is CASSLDQGVTDTQYF. The CDR3 region has the DNA TGTGCCAGCAGCTTAGACCAGGGGGTCACAGATACGCAGTATTTT. This chain connects TRBV7-9 to TRBJ2-3; 7 positions match TRBD1. After removal of 1 base from V and 2 bases from J, the junction contained 3 bases not matched to a gene. The CDR3 is 15 amino acids. Germline CDR1 and CDR2: SEHNR and FQNEAQ (reference sequence).

This clonotype was picked up a small number of times. V is TRBV30 and J is TRBJ2-2, with 8 nucleotides matching TRBD2. With 0 bases clipped from V and 8 bases from J, the junction kept 5 bases outside the gene matches. CDR1 GTSNPN and CDR2 SVGIG come from the germline V gene (reference sequence). This CDR3 spans 14 amino acids. The CDR3 spells CAWSVLLAGGELFF. CDR3 DNA sequence: TGTGCCTGGAGTGTACTGTTAGCGGGAGGGGAGCTGTTTTTT.

This clonotype was recorded a few times. V gene TRBV12-3 or TRBV12-4 combines with J gene TRBJ2-1; 7 bases match TRBD2. The trim removed 6 bases at V and 0 bases at J, leaving 5 bases unmatched. This CDR3 spans 15 amino acids. In DNA, the CDR3 is TGTGCCAGCAGATACGGACTAGGCTCCTACAATGAGCAGTTCTTC. Amino acid sequence: CASRYGLGSYNEQFF.

This chain connects TRBV6-2 or TRBV6-3 to TRBJ2-3; D gene unclear. The germline V and J ends were trimmed by 4 bases and 2 bases, with 7 bases remaining between them. CDR3 length: 13 amino acids. CDR1 is MNHEY and CDR2 is SVGEGT in the germline V gene. In DNA, the CDR3 is TGTGCCAGCAGTTGCCCGATCACAGATACGCAGTATTTT. This gives the protein CASSCPITDTQYF.

This clonotype appeared many times. The chain combines TRBV20-1 with TRBJ1-2; 10 nucleotides line up with TRBD1. CDR1 is DFQATT and CDR2 is SNEGSKA in the germline V gene (reference sequence). V dropped 3 bases and J dropped 7; count of bases not matched to a gene: 5. The length of the CDR3 is 13 residues. The DNA for the CDR3 is TGCAGTGCTAGGGGGACAGGGGTATTTGGCTACACCTTC. Its translation: CSARGTGVFGYTF.

The chain employs TRBV6-5 and TRBJ2-5, with D maybe TRBD1 (6 bases). The germline gives CDR1 MNHEY, CDR2 SVGAGI. V lost 1 base and J 0 bases, leaving 12 bases between the germline ends. This CDR3 is 16 amino acids long. CDR3 in amino acids: CASSYLPGHHQETQYF. The CDR3 coding sequence is TGTGCCAGCAGTTACTTACCGGGACACCACCAAGAGACCCAGTACTTC.

Many counts were recorded for this clonotype. The chain carries TRBV28 and TRBJ2-7; 7 nucleotides agree with TRBD1. V lost 7 bases to trimming and J lost 2 bases; unmatched junction nucleotides: 8. Per the germline V gene, CDR1 is MDHEN and CDR2 is SYDVKM. This CDR3 has 14 residues. DNA of the CDR3: TGTGCCAGCACACAGGACAGGACAACCTACGAGCAGTACTTC. Translating gives CASTQDRTTYEQYF.

This clonotype was seen only a few times. This chain links TRBV6-6 with TRBJ2-1; D is unresolved. The V end lost 6 bases, the J end lost 8 bases, and 14 bases lay between the germline ends. The CDR3 spans 13 residues. Looked up from germline, CDR1 is MNHNY and CDR2 is SVGAGI (reference sequence). The CDR3 DNA sequence: TGTGCCAGCAGCCCCCCGCCCGGCTATGAGCAGTTCTTC. This gives the protein CASSPPPGYEQFF.

Only one count was recorded for this clonotype. This could be a read error, since a much larger clone is one nucleotide away. The missing conserved phenylalanine or tryptophan at the end of this CDR3 makes a read error likely. The genes are TRBV27 and TRBJ2-5, with TRBD1 matching over 8 bases. The V gene's germline CDR1 is MNHEY and CDR2 SMNVEV (reference sequence). V dropped 6 bases and J dropped 2; count of bases not matched to a gene: 2. The CDR3 runs 13 residues. DNA for the CDR3: TGTGCCAGCAGGCGGGACAGGCAAGAGACCCAGTACTAC. Translating gives CASRRDRQETQYY.

This clonotype has just a few counts. The V gene is TRBV29-1, the J gene TRBJ2-5; 8 bases are a match to TRBD1. V dropped 4 bases and J dropped 5; count of bases not matched to a gene: 6. The V gene's germline CDR1 is SQVTM and CDR2 ANQGSEA. There are 13 residues in the CDR3. The CDR3 loop is CSVAPGGGETQYF. The CDR3 coding sequence is TGCAGCGTTGCCCCAGGGGGCGGGGAGACCCAGTACTTC.

The chain recombines TRBV9 with TRBJ2-1; 10 bases agree with TRBD1. The length of the CDR3 is 14 residues. Looked up from germline, CDR1 is SGDLS and CDR2 is YYNGEE. The V and J ends lost 0 bases and 8 bases, in that order; junction bases with no gene match: 2. Here the CDR3 DNA reads TGTGCCAGCAGCGTAGCGACAGGGGGCTATGAGCAGTTCTTC. Its translation is CASSVATGGYEQFF.

The table lists this clonotype with a few counts. DNA for the CDR3: TGTGCCAGCTCACCTGCTTTAGAGACCCAGTACTTC. Translating gives CASSPALETQYF. This rearrangement joins TRBV18 to TRBJ2-5; D gene ambiguous. Between the trimmed V and J ends, which lost 3 bases and 4 bases, there was a span of 6 bases. Germline CDR1 reads KGHSH; CDR2 reads LQKENI. The CDR3 has 12 residues. Based on the CDR3 plus reference TRBV18 and TRBJ2-5, the full variable domain is NAGVMQNPRHLVRRRGQEARLRCSPMKGHSHVYWYRQLPEEGLKFMVYLQKENIIDESGMPKERFSAEFPKEGPSILRIQQVVRGDSAAYFCASSPALETQYFGPGTRLLVL.

This clonotype turned up a few times. The CDR3 nucleotides are TGTGCCAGCAGCCGAGAGGGGGACGGGAAAAACATTCAGTACTTC. Translated: CASSREGDGKNIQYF. The chain is built from TRBV5-6 and TRBJ2-4; possibly TRBD1 for D (6 bases). Trimming took off 4 bases at V and 4 bases at J, with 15 bases between the two ends. Germline V CDR1 and CDR2: SGHDT, YYEEEE. The CDR3 is 15 amino acids.

V usage is TRBV5-1 and J usage is TRBJ1-2; D is undetermined. From germline, CDR1 is SGHRS and CDR2 YFSETQ. The CDR3 runs to 13 residues. V lost 0 bases to trimming and J lost 3 bases, with 6 bases between them. Here the CDR3 reads CASSLDAHYGYTF. The DNA of the CDR3 is TGCGCCAGCAGCTTGGACGCCCACTATGGCTACACCTTC.